These 8 T cell receptor beta chains originate from one sample sequenced in a study of early T cells in non-severe SARS-CoV-2 infection. TCRdb used MiXCR to reprocess the 5' RACE reads, holding one entry per CDR3 protein. Of around 64,000 distinct CDR3 sequences listed, around an eighth are singletons. This specimen was whole blood, taken at baseline. The receptors shown here come from an adult who was a healthcare worker with PCR-confirmed SARS-CoV-2 infection or an uninfected control (not recorded which).

This chain links TRBV29-1 with TRBJ2-3; 8 nucleotides agree with TRBD1. The length of the CDR3 is 15 residues. The V segment lost 6 bases and the J segment 1 base; nucleotides outside the gene matches: 9. The germline CDR1 and CDR2 sequences are SQVTM and ANQGSEA. CDR3 protein: CSVGRSGQGTDTQYF. The CDR3 DNA sequence: TGCAGCGTCGGTCGATCGGGACAGGGCACAGATACGCAGTATTTT.

This clonotype was recorded a few times. The gene calls are TRBV12-3 or TRBV12-4 and TRBJ2-7, with unresolved D. V lost 4 bases and J 4 bases, leaving 8 bases between the germline ends. This CDR3 has 12 amino acids. This chain's CDR3 is CASSSRQYEQYF. In DNA, the CDR3 is TGTGCCAGCAGTTCACGGCAGTACGAGCAGTACTTC.

The chain uses TRBV28 and TRBJ2-7, with D unresolved. Germline V gene lookup returns CDR1 MDHEN and CDR2 SYDVKM. The CDR3 consists of 14 residues. Trimming removed 7 bases from V and 0 bases from J, with 13 bases in between. CDR3 sequence (DNA): TGTGCCAGCACGCCATTCGGCAGCTCCTACGAGCAGTACTTC. It is translated as CASTPFGSSYEQYF.

In nucleotides, the CDR3 is TGCGCCAGCAGCCCTAGCGGGACGGGCACCGGGGAGCTGTTTTTT. Translating it yields CASSPSGTGTGELFF. This chain uses TRBV5-1 with TRBJ2-2, with 9 bases aligning to TRBD2. V was clipped by 4 bases and J by 4 bases; unmatched bases: 5. The CDR3 covers 15 residues. Per the germline V gene, CDR1 is SGHRS and CDR2 is YFSETQ.

V is TRBV18 and J is TRBJ2-1, with 7 bases that match TRBD2. The CDR3 spans 15 residues. The germline gives CDR1 KGHSH, CDR2 LQKENI. With 1 base clipped from V and 0 bases from J, the junction kept 0 bases outside the gene matches. The CDR3 protein is CASSPRGGSYNEQFF. CDR3 bases: TGTGCCAGCTCACCACGCGGGGGCTCCTACAATGAGCAGTTCTTC.

The V gene is TRBV10-3, the J gene TRBJ2-1, with 9 bases that match TRBD2. Germline V gene data show CDR1 as ENHRY and CDR2 as SYGVKD. J gave up 10 bases and V 6 bases, and 13 bases lay outside the gene matches. The CDR3 has 15 amino acids. For the CDR3, the DNA is TGTGCCATCAGCGCAGATAGCGGGGGATTAGGGGAGCAGTTCTTC. This translates into CAISADSGGLGEQFF.

The genes are TRBV24-1 and TRBJ1-5; no reliable D call. The CDR3 runs 13 residues. Germline V CDR1 and CDR2: KGHDR, SFDVKD. The ends were cut back, 9 bases at V and 0 bases at J, with 8 bases in the middle. The DNA of the CDR3 is TGTGCCACCGCACTTAATAGCAATCAGCCCCAGCATTTT. Amino acid sequence: CATALNSNQPQHF.

Only a few counts were recorded for this clonotype. The gene calls are TRBV28 and TRBJ1-3; TRBD1 matches 7 bases. Germline CDR1 MDHEN, CDR2 SYDVKM. The CDR3 is 16 residues long. Trimming took 7 bases from V and 4 from J; bases not matched to a gene: 13. The CDR3 nucleotides read TGTGCCAGCACAAAAGGACAGGTCCAGAGGGGAAACACCATATATTTT. Translation: CASTKGQVQRGNTIYF.